What follows are 25 T cell receptor beta chains derived from one specimen sequenced in a study of cytomegalovirus exposure and HLA in healthy donors. Vbeta (60) and Jbeta (13) primers were used in the PCR. Data came from immunoSEQ multiplex PCR; TCRdb stores just in-frame clones and leaves some out. The sample includes 150,000 to 160,000 clones, 70% to 90% of them seen just once. Sequencing was performed on PBMCs. Every receptor here comes from a woman aged 40 to 50 in good health and CMV-seropositive.

The rearrangement joins TRBV13 to TRBJ2-2, with D perhaps matching TRBD1 (6 bases). Germline loops: CDR1 PRHDT, CDR2 FYEKMQ (reference sequence). The V end lost 2 bases, the J end lost 6 bases, and 13 bases lay between the germline ends. CDR3 length equals 15 residues. As DNA, the CDR3 is TGTGCCAGCAGCTTATATGGGAAGGGGGCCGGGGAGCTGTTTTTT. Its translation: CASSLYGKGAGELFF.

The chain combines TRBV29-1 with TRBJ2-1; 9 positions match TRBD2. The germline CDR1 and CDR2 sequences are SQVTM and ANQGSEA. CDR3 length: 17 amino acids. J gave up 0 bases and V 4 bases, and 10 bases lay outside the gene matches. The CDR3 loop is CSVGWIAGDPSYNEQFF. DNA for the CDR3: TGCAGCGTTGGTTGGATAGCGGGAGACCCCTCCTACAATGAGCAGTTCTTC.

This sequence joins TRBV7-9 and TRBJ2-2, with 7 bases that match TRBD1. Losses at the gene ends were 5 bases for V and 2 bases for J; bases not matched to a gene: 5. Per the germline V gene, CDR1 is SEHNR and CDR2 is FQNEAQ (reference sequence). CDR3 length equals 15 residues. CDR3 coding DNA: TGTGCCAGCAGCCCACGGGACAGAAACACCGGGGAGCTGTTTTTT. It yields the protein CASSPRDRNTGELFF.

J is TRBJ2-5 and V is TRBV10-3; D perhaps matches TRBD1 (5 bases). This CDR3 has 11 amino acids. Germline assignment: CDR1 ENHRY and CDR2 SYGVKD. V was cut by 4 bases and J by 11 bases, with 11 bases left in between. The CDR3 protein is CAISVTDEQYF. The CDR3 DNA is TGTGCCATCAGTGTGACAGATGAGCAGTACTTC.

Only a few counts were recorded for this clone. The chain is built from TRBV7-4 and TRBJ1-5, with D possibly TRBD1 on 5 matching bases. Trimming pared 5 bases from V and 5 bases from J, leaving 19 bases between. Germline V CDR1 and CDR2: SGHVT, SQSDAQ. The CDR3 is 16 residues long. As DNA, the CDR3 is TGTGCCAGCAGCACTAAACGGGGGAGAGAGGATCAGCCCCAGCATTTT. This encodes CASSTKRGREDQPQHF.

This clone was seen only once. The chain has TRBV7-2 and TRBJ1-2; tentative D call: TRBD1 (6 bases). The V and J ends lost 6 bases and 4 bases respectively, with 18 bases between them. CDR1 and CDR2 from the germline V gene are SGHTA and FQGNSA. This CDR3 spans 15 amino acids. The CDR3: CASRPSGAVVYGYTF. CDR3 bases: TGTGCCAGCAGACCCTCAGGGGCTGTGGTCTATGGCTACACCTTC.

The gene calls are TRBV5-4 and TRBJ2-7; 11 bases map to TRBD2. The CDR3 has 15 amino acids. V shed 3 bases and J 6 bases; nucleotides not matched to a gene: 8. Germline CDR1 reads SGHNT; CDR2 reads YYREEE (reference sequence). For the CDR3, the DNA is TGTGCCAGCAGCTCGTTGACTAGCGGGATAGGCGAGCAGTACTTC. Translation gives CASSSLTSGIGEQYF.

This clone has a single count. The chain recombines TRBV9 with TRBJ2-5; D possibly corresponds to TRBD2 (5 bases). The CDR3 has 16 amino acids. V was clipped by 0 bases and J by 3 bases, with 15 bases between them. Germline CDR1 is SGDLS and CDR2 is YYNGEE. Here the CDR3 DNA reads TGTGCCAGCAGCGTAGGCCTTAGGGAGTTTGAAGAGACCCAGTACTTC. Its protein is CASSVGLREFEETQYF.

This clone was found once. This chain links TRBV6-5 with TRBJ2-7; maybe TRBD2 (6 bases). CDR3 length: 14 amino acids. CDR1 and CDR2 from the germline V gene are MNHEY and SVGAGI. Trimming removed 2 bases from V and 0 bases from J, with 8 bases in between. CDR3 DNA: TGTGCCAGCAGTTACGACGGGAGCTCCTACGAGCAGTACTTC. Translated: CASSYDGSSYEQYF.

The genes are TRBV5-1 and TRBJ2-1, with 8 nucleotides matching TRBD2. The V gene's germline CDR1 is SGHRS and CDR2 YFSETQ. This CDR3 contains 18 residues. The J segment lost 8 bases and the V segment lost 0 bases, leaving 16 bases of the junction unmatched. The DNA of the CDR3 is TGCGCCAGCAGCTTGGCCGGGGGGAACGTAGCGGGATTGGATGAGCAGTTCTTC. Its translation: CASSLAGGNVAGLDEQFF. The whole variable domain, remainder taken from reference TRBV5-1 and TRBJ2-1, is KAGVTQTPRYLIKTRGQQVTLSCSPISGHRSVSWYQQTPGQGLQFLFEYFSETQRNKGNFPGRFSGRQFSNSRSEMNVSTLELGDSALYLCASSLAGGNVAGLDEQFFGPGTRLTVL.

This chain connects TRBV7-9 to TRBJ2-1; D is undetermined. The V and J ends lost 5 bases and 6 bases respectively, with 5 bases between them. Germline-derived CDR1 and CDR2 are SEHNR and FQNEAQ (reference sequence). The CDR3 has 11 amino acids. CDR3 nucleotides: TGTGCCAGCAGCGTACTCAATGAGCAGTTCTTC. This codes for CASSVLNEQFF.

This chain uses TRBV9 with TRBJ2-6; D is ambiguous. Germline CDR1 reads SGDLS; CDR2 reads YYNGEE. The length of the CDR3 is 14 residues. Between the trimmed V and J ends, which lost 4 bases and 4 bases, there was a span of 9 bases. As DNA, the CDR3 is TGTGCCAGCAGCCCCCAAGCCGGGGCCAACGTCCTGACTTTC. It specifies CASSPQAGANVLTF.

The rearrangement uses TRBV19 and TRBJ1-5; D is uncertain. The CDR3 is made up of 13 amino acids. V lost 10 bases, J lost 8 bases, and 18 bases lay in between. Germline loops: CDR1 LNHDA, CDR2 SQIVND (reference sequence). CDR3 nucleotides: TGTGCCACCTGTAGCGCCCTCCGGGAGCCCCAGCATTTT. Its translation is CATCSALREPQHF.

The chain carries TRBV29-1 and TRBJ2-7, with TRBD2 identical over 8 bases. The CDR3 has 16 residues. The V segment lost 3 bases and the J segment 3 bases; nucleotides outside the gene matches: 13. CDR1 SQVTM and CDR2 ANQGSEA come from the germline V gene. CDR3 amino acids: CSVEDGGLAANYEQYF. The CDR3 DNA reads TGCAGCGTTGAGGACGGTGGACTAGCAGCCAACTACGAGCAGTACTTC.

The chain links TRBV28 to TRBJ2-5, with TRBD2 identical over 16 bases. Germline values: CDR1 MDHEN, CDR2 SYDVKM. V lost 3 bases to trimming and J lost 5 bases; unmatched junction nucleotides: 9. The CDR3 is made up of 18 amino acids. The CDR3 DNA is TGTGCCAGCAGTTTGAGGGGACTAGCGGGAGGGCCGGGCGAGACCCAGTACTTC. This sequence encodes CASSLRGLAGGPGETQYF.

This clone has only one observation. V and J are TRBV25-1 and TRBJ2-7; perhaps TRBD1 as D (6 bases). The CDR3 runs 16 residues. Trimming removed 3 bases from V and 5 bases from J, with 20 bases in between. Germline V gene data show CDR1 as MGHDK and CDR2 as SYGVNS. For the CDR3, the DNA is TGTGCCAGCAGTGATCGACAGGTAAGGGGCATCGACGAGCAGTACTTC. It codes for CASSDRQVRGIDEQYF.

V and J are TRBV28 and TRBJ2-2; 8 positions match TRBD1. J was trimmed by 7 bases and V by 2 bases; bases with no gene match: 6. Germline V lookup: CDR1 MDHEN, CDR2 SYDVKM. The CDR3 consists of 15 residues. CDR3: CASSLLQGANGELFF. CDR3 coding DNA: TGTGCCAGCAGTTTACTCCAGGGGGCGAACGGGGAGCTGTTTTTT.

CDR3 in amino acids: CASSQDAGGRTDTQYF. DNA for the CDR3: TGCGCCAGCAGCCAAGATGCTGGCGGGCGCACAGATACGCAGTATTTT. The genes are TRBV4-1 and TRBJ2-3, with D maybe TRBD2 (5 bases). Germline V gene sequence: CDR1 MGHRA, CDR2 YSYEKL. The CDR3 is made up of 16 amino acids. The V and J ends lost 0 bases and 1 base respectively, with 11 bases between them.

The V and J genes are TRBV2 and TRBJ2-3, with a weak D call TRBD1 (6 bases). V was trimmed by 6 bases and J by 0 bases, leaving 10 bases between them. Germline loops: CDR1 SNHLY, CDR2 FYNNEI. CDR3 size: 14 residues. The chain's CDR3 is CASRDSTSTDTQYF. For the CDR3, the DNA is TGTGCCAGCAGGGACAGTACTAGCACAGATACGCAGTATTTT.

This chain connects TRBV19 to TRBJ2-5; the match to TRBD2 covers 9 bases. V shed 5 bases, J shed 1 base, and the junction held 8 bases outside the gene matches. Germline CDR1 LNHDA, CDR2 SQIVND (reference sequence). This CDR3 has 16 amino acids. The CDR3 DNA follows: TGTGCCAGTAGTCCGGGACTAGCTCGAACCCAAGAGACCCAGTACTTC. Translated, it gives CASSPGLARTQETQYF.

The rearrangement joins TRBV19 to TRBJ1-2, with 10 bases fitting TRBD1. Germline CDR1 is LNHDA and CDR2 is SQIVND (reference sequence). Unmatched junction bases numbered 10, after V lost 5 bases and J lost 7 bases. The CDR3 is 15 residues long. The CDR3 loop reads CASSANDRGPGGYTF. The CDR3 DNA sequence: TGTGCCAGTAGTGCCAACGACAGGGGGCCGGGTGGCTACACCTTC.

This chain uses TRBV7-2 with TRBJ2-7, with 8 positions matching TRBD1. The germline gives CDR1 SGHTA, CDR2 FQGNSA. This CDR3 region has 15 residues. V lost 6 bases to trimming and J lost 3 bases; unmatched junction nucleotides: 10. CDR3 in DNA: TGTGCCAGCAGTCCGACCGGGACAGGTCTCTACGAGCAGTACTTC. This gives the protein CASSPTGTGLYEQYF.

The gene calls are TRBV18 and TRBJ2-1, with D tentatively TRBD2 (6 bases). The germline V and J ends were trimmed by 4 bases and 5 bases, with 21 bases remaining between them. CDR3 length: 17 residues. CDR1 is KGHSH and CDR2 is LQKENI in the germline V gene. The CDR3 nucleotides are TGTGCCAGCTCACTCTTTTTTGACTATCGGGGGAACAATGAGCAGTTCTTC. Translating it yields CASSLFFDYRGNNEQFF.

The rearrangement uses TRBV19 and TRBJ1-5; possibly TRBD1 for D (6 bases). V gave up 3 bases and J gave up 3 bases, with 18 bases separating them. Germline-derived CDR1 and CDR2 are LNHDA and SQIVND (reference sequence). This CDR3 is 17 amino acids long. Here the CDR3 reads CASSIEIRTAYNQPQHF. Written as DNA, the CDR3 is TGTGCCAGTAGTATCGAGATCAGGACAGCTTACAATCAGCCCCAGCATTTT.

The chain has TRBV7-9 and TRBJ2-1, with TRBD2 identical over 10 bases. Germline lookup yields CDR1 SEHNR and CDR2 FQNEAQ (reference sequence). V was clipped by 5 bases and J by 5 bases; unmatched bases: 6. The CDR3 consists of 15 residues. CDR3 sequence: CASSAASGRDNEQFF. The CDR3 region has the DNA TGTGCCAGCAGCGCAGCTAGCGGGAGAGACAATGAGCAGTTCTTC. Based on the CDR3 plus reference TRBV7-9 and TRBJ2-1, the full variable domain is DTGVSQNPRHKITKRGQNVTFRCDPISEHNRLYWYRQTLGQGPEFLTYFQNEAQLEKSRLLSDRFSAERPKGSFSTLEIQRTEQGDSAMYLCASSAASGRDNEQFFGPGTRLTVL.